The rows below give T cell receptor beta chains drawn from one sample of a study of T cell responses to AZD1222 COVID-19 vaccine. Clones were sequenced by immunoSEQ multiplex PCR, and TCRdb holds only the in-frame ones, with some missing. The sample contains fewer than 90,000 clones, roughly 90% of which appear only once. The specimen was peripheral blood, collected 28 days after the second AZD1222 dose. The receptors stem from an adult who received the AZD1222 COVID-19 vaccine. Both conserved end residues are part of each CDR3. D genes are given only for firm matches. Some rows have no size entry. The others give once, few or many, or a class for an expanded clone.

v_call: TRBV5-4
d_call: .
clone_size: .
j_call: TRBJ2-1
cdr3_aa: CASSLGRVGEQFF
cdr3_nt: TGTGCCAGCAGCTTGGGGAGGGTCGGTGAGCAGTTCTTC

v_call: TRBV28
d_call: .
clone_size: .
j_call: TRBJ2-3
cdr3_aa: CASGIRQPQYF
cdr3_nt: TGTGCCAGCGGAATTCGACAGCCGCAGTATTTT

v_call: TRBV28
d_call: .
clone_size: once
j_call: TRBJ2-3
cdr3_aa: CASSLGLNTDTQYF
cdr3_nt: TGTGCCAGCAGTTTAGGACTCAACACAGATACGCAGTATTTT

v_call: TRBV4-1
d_call: .
clone_size: .
j_call: TRBJ1-3
cdr3_aa: CASSQPRRGRGNTIYF
cdr3_nt: TGCGCCAGCAGCCAACCCAGGCGGGGGCGTGGAAACACCATATATTTT

v_call: TRBV7-8
d_call: TRBD1
clone_size: .
j_call: TRBJ1-5
cdr3_aa: CASSLGRIPGQGAYSNQPQHF
cdr3_nt: TGTGCCAGCAGCTTAGGACGGATTCCGGGACAGGGGGCCTATAGCAATCAGCCCCAGCATTTT

v_call: TRBV11-2
d_call: .
clone_size: few
j_call: TRBJ2-5
cdr3_aa: CASSPTFGETQYF
cdr3_nt: TGTGCCAGCAGCCCTACATTTGGAGAGACCCAGTACTTC

v_call: TRBV5-1
d_call: TRBD1
clone_size: .
j_call: TRBJ2-5
cdr3_aa: CASSLIRQGRSAETQYF
cdr3_nt: TGCGCCAGCAGCTTGATTAGACAGGGCAGGTCCGCAGAGACCCAGTACTTC

v_call: TRBV5-1
d_call: .
clone_size: .
j_call: TRBJ1-2
cdr3_aa: CASSFSPRPANYGYTF
cdr3_nt: TGCGCCAGCAGCTTTTCTCCCCGGCCCGCAAACTATGGCTACACCTTC

v_call: TRBV5-1
d_call: .
clone_size: .
j_call: TRBJ1-2
cdr3_aa: CASSLETRGYGYTF
cdr3_nt: TGCGCCAGCAGCTTGGAAACACGGGGCTATGGCTACACCTTC

v_call: TRBV7-9
d_call: .
clone_size: .
j_call: TRBJ2-4
cdr3_aa: CASSPLIIAKNIQYF
cdr3_nt: TGTGCCAGCAGCCCCCTGATTATAGCCAAAAACATTCAGTACTTC

v_call: TRBV6-2/TRBV6-3
d_call: .
clone_size: .
j_call: TRBJ2-7
cdr3_aa: CASSLASYEQYF
cdr3_nt: TGTGCCAGCAGTTTGGCTTCTTACGAGCAGTACTTC

v_call: TRBV6-4
d_call: .
clone_size: .
j_call: TRBJ1-3
cdr3_aa: CASSDSKVFWRLGNTIYF
cdr3_nt: TGTGCCAGCAGTGACTCGAAGGTCTTCTGGCGGTTGGGAAACACCATATATTTT